What follows are 6 T cell receptor beta chains derived from one specimen sequenced in a study of Ad26.COV2.S vaccination and SARS-CoV-2 variants. Treatment in this sample: roughly 19 received Ad26.COV2.S at low or high dose, single or two shots; several received placebo; per-sample allocation not given. It was on day 63 after the first vaccine or placebo injection that samples were taken. TCRdb keeps only in-frame clones here, not all; method: immunoSEQ multiplex PCR. The data hold over 400,000 clones, with approximately 92% observed a single time. Sequenced material: peripheral blood, taken in a trial of Ad26.COV2.S vaccine versus placebo. The receptors originated from a person aged 18-60 years who received the Ad26.COV2.S COVID-19 vaccine or a placebo.

A note on this clone: One end of the junction does not line up with germline, which may come from a read error. This chain links TRBV7-3 with TRBJ2-2; possibly TRBD1 for D (5 bases). This CDR3 spans 12 amino acids. The germline CDR1 and CDR2 sequences are SGHTA and FQGTGA. CDR3 residues: CASSLGAGELFF. CDR3 sequence (DNA): TGTGCCAGCAGCTTAGGGGCCGGAGAGCTGTTTTTT.

The gene calls are TRBV18 and TRBJ1-2, with TRBD1 matching over 10 bases. Germline CDR1 reads KGHSH; CDR2 reads LQKENI. J lost 6 bases, V lost 3 bases, and 4 bases had no gene match. The CDR3 extends over 14 amino acids. CDR3 nucleotide sequence: TGTGCCAGCTCACCGGGACAGGGGCGGCATGGCTACACCTTC. It specifies CASSPGQGRHGYTF.

V is TRBV7-9 and J is TRBJ1-2; perhaps TRBD1 as D (5 bases). Trimming left V 5 bases short and J 7 bases short, with 14 bases between. Germline V CDR1 and CDR2: SEHNR, FQNEAQ (reference sequence). CDR3 length: 13 amino acids. This CDR3 is CASSVLWDRGYTF. DNA of the CDR3: TGTGCCAGCAGCGTACTATGGGACCGTGGCTACACCTTC.

This clone has a handful of counts. The chain is built from TRBV9 and TRBJ2-1, with D tentatively TRBD1 or TRBD2 (5 bases each). V lost 2 bases to trimming and J lost 1 base, with 10 bases between them. CDR1 and CDR2 (germline): SGDLS, YYNGEE. The CDR3 is 15 amino acids. The CDR3 here is CASSVTGASYNEQFF. CDR3 bases: TGTGCCAGCAGCGTTACCGGGGCTTCCTACAATGAGCAGTTCTTC.

V and J are TRBV5-1 and TRBJ1-3; 7 nucleotides align to TRBD1. The ends lost 1 base at V and 4 bases at J; junction bases unmatched: 8. This CDR3 has 16 residues. Germline V lookup: CDR1 SGHRS, CDR2 YFSETQ. The CDR3 DNA follows: TGCGCCAGCAGCTTGACCACCAGGGGGTTCGGAAACACCATATATTTT. Protein sequence: CASSLTTRGFGNTIYF.

The chain recombines TRBV14 with TRBJ2-1; D remains unclear. The V and J ends lost 1 base and 10 bases respectively, with 23 bases between them. This CDR3 contains 17 residues. Looked up from germline, CDR1 is SGHDN and CDR2 is FVKESK. In DNA form, the CDR3 reads TGTGCCAGCAGCCAAGTTTTATGGCGGAAAGAGGTAGGGGAGCAGTTCTTC. It encodes CASSQVLWRKEVGEQFF.